This T cell receptor beta chain was sequenced during a study of technical replicates of blood from a handful of donors. Deletions cut 0 bases from V and 2 bases from J, with 8 bases between. Germline V gives CDR1 MNHEY, CDR2 SVGAGI. The CDR3 consists of 16 residues. Clones were read by immunoSEQ multiplex PCR, and TCRdb kept only the in-frame ones, dropping some. The sample has about 69,000 clones, 88% seen once; the top ten hold 4% to 5%. The sequenced material came from PBMCs. This TCR was sampled from a human donor in good health. Some clones in this sample may be carry-over from other donors' samples. The rearrangement links TRBV6-5 to TRBJ2-6, with D perhaps matching TRBD1 (6 bases). CDR3 in amino acids: CASSYSDSTGANVLTF. For the CDR3, the DNA is TGTGCCAGCAGTTACTCGGACAGCACTGGGGCCAACGTCCTGACTTTC.